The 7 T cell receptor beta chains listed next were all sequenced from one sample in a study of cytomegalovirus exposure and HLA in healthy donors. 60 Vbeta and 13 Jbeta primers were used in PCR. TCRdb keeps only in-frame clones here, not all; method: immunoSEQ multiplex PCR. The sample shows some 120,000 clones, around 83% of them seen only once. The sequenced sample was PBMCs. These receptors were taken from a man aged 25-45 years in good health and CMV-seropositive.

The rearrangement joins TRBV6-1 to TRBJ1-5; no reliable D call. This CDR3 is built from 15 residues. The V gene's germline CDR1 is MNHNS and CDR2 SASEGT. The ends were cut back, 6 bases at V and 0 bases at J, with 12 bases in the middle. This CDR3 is CASRDGDFSNQPQHF. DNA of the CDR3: TGTGCCAGCAGAGACGGAGACTTTAGCAATCAGCCCCAGCATTTT.

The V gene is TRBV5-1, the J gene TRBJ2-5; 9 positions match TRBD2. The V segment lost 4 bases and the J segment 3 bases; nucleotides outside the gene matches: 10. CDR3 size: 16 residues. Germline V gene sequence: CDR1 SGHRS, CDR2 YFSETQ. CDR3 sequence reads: CASSPGLANTKETQYF. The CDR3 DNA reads TGCGCCAGCAGCCCTGGACTAGCGAATACTAAAGAGACCCAGTACTTC.

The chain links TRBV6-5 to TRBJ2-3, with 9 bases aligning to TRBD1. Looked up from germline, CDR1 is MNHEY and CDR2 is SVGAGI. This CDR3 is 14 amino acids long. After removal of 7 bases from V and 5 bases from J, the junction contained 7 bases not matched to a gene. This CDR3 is CASNLQGAGDTQYF. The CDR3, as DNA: TGTGCCAGCAATTTACAGGGGGCTGGAGATACGCAGTATTTT.

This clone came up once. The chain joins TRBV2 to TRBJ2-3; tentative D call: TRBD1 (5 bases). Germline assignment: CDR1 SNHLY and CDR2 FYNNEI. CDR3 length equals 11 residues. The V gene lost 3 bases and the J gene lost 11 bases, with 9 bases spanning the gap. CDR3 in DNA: TGTGCCAGCAGTGAGGTTCAGGGGCAGTATTTT. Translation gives CASSEVQGQYF.

In nucleotides, the CDR3 is TGTGCCAGCTCACCACAGGACAGGGGGAATGGCTACACCTTC. Translation gives CASSPQDRGNGYTF. The rearrangement links TRBV18 to TRBJ1-2, with 10 bases identical to TRBD1. Losses at the gene ends were 1 base for V and 6 bases for J; bases not matched to a gene: 2. The germline gives CDR1 KGHSH, CDR2 LQKENI. This CDR3 spans 14 amino acids.

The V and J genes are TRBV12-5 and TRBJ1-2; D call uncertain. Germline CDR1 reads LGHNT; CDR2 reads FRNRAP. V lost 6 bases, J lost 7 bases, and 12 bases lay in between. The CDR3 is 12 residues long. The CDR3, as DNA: TGTGCTAGTGGCCCGGCGCGGGGTGGCTACACCTTC. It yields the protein CASGPARGGYTF.

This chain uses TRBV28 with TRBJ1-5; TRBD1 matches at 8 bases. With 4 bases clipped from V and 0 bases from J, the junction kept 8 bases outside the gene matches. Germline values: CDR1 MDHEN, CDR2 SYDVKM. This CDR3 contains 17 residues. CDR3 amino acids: CASSSRDRSFSNQPQHF. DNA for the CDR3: TGTGCCAGCAGTTCCCGGGACAGGAGTTTTAGCAATCAGCCCCAGCATTTT.